The clone carrying this T cell receptor beta chain was picked up a small number of times. Healthy Caucasian individuals from Russia aged 6 to 90 served as donors. The second PCR ran roughly 6 to 11 cycles with a sample-barcoded 5' primer and J-beta primers. Via MiXCR, TCRdb re-called the 5' RACE reads, giving one row per CDR3 protein. The table lists about 650,000 distinct CDR3 sequences, roughly half of them singletons, with roughly 14% in the top ten. Trimming took 5 bases from V and 2 from J, leaving 14 bases between them. This CDR3 region has 15 residues. The sample is drawn from a study of blood T cells in healthy people across ages.

The clonotype comes from a woman older than 75 in good health. V and J are TRBV12-3 or TRBV12-4 and TRBJ2-3, with no clear D. The sequenced sample consisted of blood. The CDR3 here is CASSQVASDTDTQYF. The CDR3 coding sequence is TGTGCCAGCAGTCAGGTGGCTTCCGACACAGATACGCAGTATTTT.